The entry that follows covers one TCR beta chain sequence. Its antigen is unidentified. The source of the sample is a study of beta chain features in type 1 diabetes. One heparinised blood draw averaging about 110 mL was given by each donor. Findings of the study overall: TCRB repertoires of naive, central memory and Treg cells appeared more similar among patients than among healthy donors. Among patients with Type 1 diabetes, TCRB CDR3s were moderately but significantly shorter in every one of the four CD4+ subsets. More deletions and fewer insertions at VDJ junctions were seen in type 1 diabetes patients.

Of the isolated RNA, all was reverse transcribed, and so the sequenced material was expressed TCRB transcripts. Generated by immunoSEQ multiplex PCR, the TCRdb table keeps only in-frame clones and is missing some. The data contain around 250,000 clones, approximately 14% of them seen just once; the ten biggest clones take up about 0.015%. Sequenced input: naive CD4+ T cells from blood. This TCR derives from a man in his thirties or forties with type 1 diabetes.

Here the CDR3 reads CASNQGLGGYTF. In nucleotides, the CDR3 is TGTGCCAGCAATCAGGGGCTCGGTGGCTACACCTTC. The gene calls are TRBV6-6 and TRBJ1-2, with D possibly matching TRBD1 (6 bases). Per germline, CDR1 MNHNY and CDR2 SVGAGI (reference sequence). V lost 7 bases and J 7 bases, leaving 13 bases between the germline ends. The CDR3 runs 12 residues.